A single sample gave rise to the 22 T cell receptor beta chains below, sequenced in a study of Tregs in tolerant kidney transplant recipients. The assay was immunoSEQ multiplex PCR, and TCRdb's table has in-frame clones only and misses some. The sample contains fewer than 100,000 clones, approximately 94% of which appear only once. Sequenced here: CD4+ T cells from blood, sampled before the transplant. The receptors stem from a human donor who received a combined kidney and bone marrow transplant.

The chain carries TRBV6-4 and TRBJ2-2; 13 bases line up with TRBD2. After removal of 4 bases from V and 4 bases from J, the junction contained 12 bases not matched to a gene. This CDR3 contains 19 residues. Germline V gene lookup returns CDR1 MRHNA and CDR2 SNTAGT. The chain's CDR3 is CASSVSPGLAGAGTGELFF. In DNA form, the CDR3 reads TGTGCCAGCAGTGTCTCGCCCGGACTAGCGGGAGCGGGCACCGGGGAGCTGTTTTTT.

J is TRBJ2-3 and V is TRBV6-5; TRBD1 is a possible D gene (5 bases). Trimming shortened V by 5 bases and J by 2 bases, and 14 bases separated the two germline ends. Germline assignment: CDR1 MNHEY and CDR2 SVGAGI. This CDR3 comprises 15 residues. The CDR3 nucleotides read TGTGCCAGCAGTCTCCAGGGTGGTCACACAGATACGCAGTATTTT. Its translation: CASSLQGGHTDTQYF.

This chain uses TRBV9 with TRBJ1-2, with 8 bases aligning to TRBD1. With 3 bases clipped from V and 10 bases from J, the junction kept 17 bases outside the gene matches. Germline V lookup: CDR1 SGDLS, CDR2 YYNGEE. The CDR3 is 16 residues long. CDR3 region: CASSAGPGGLLGAYTF. For the CDR3, the DNA is TGTGCCAGCAGCGCGGGGCCAGGGGGCCTACTAGGGGCCTACACCTTC.

Only a few counts were recorded for this clone. The chain uses TRBV19 and TRBJ1-1; the D gene is possibly TRBD1 (5 bases). Germline V gene lookup returns CDR1 LNHDA and CDR2 SQIVND (reference sequence). CDR3 size: 13 residues. The V end was cut by 2 bases, the J end by 5 bases, with 9 bases between. CDR3 nucleotides: TGTGCCAGTAGTATATTAGGGGTTACTGAAGCTTTCTTT. The encoded protein is CASSILGVTEAFF.

In regard to this clone: The junction departs from the called germline gene at one end, perhaps through a read error. The sample has other DNA sequences that encode this CDR3 too. The rearrangement uses TRBV5-6 and TRBJ1-6, with 7 bases fitting TRBD1. Per germline, CDR1 SGHDT and CDR2 YYEEEE. The CDR3 runs to 15 residues. The CDR3 coding sequence is TGTGCCAGCAGCTTTACCGGGACAGAAAATTCCCCCCTCCACTTT. Its translation: CASSFTGTENSPLHF.

The chain has TRBV5-1 and TRBJ2-5; TRBD1 matches 8 bases. Germline V gene sequence: CDR1 SGHRS, CDR2 YFSETQ. The CDR3 covers 14 residues. The V gene end was trimmed by 4 bases and the J gene end by 1 base; junction bases not matched to a gene: 3. The CDR3: CASSQTGAQETQYF. The CDR3 DNA reads as TGCGCCAGCAGCCAGACAGGGGCCCAAGAGACCCAGTACTTC.

The chain links TRBV7-9 to TRBJ2-3, with D possibly TRBD2 on 6 matching bases. Germline CDR1 is SEHNR and CDR2 is FQNEAQ (reference sequence). This CDR3 has 14 residues. The ends were cut back, 8 bases at V and 2 bases at J, with 14 bases in the middle. CDR3 DNA sequence: TGTGCCAGCTTTCCGGGACTCCACACAGATACGCAGTATTTT. Protein product: CASFPGLHTDTQYF.

The chain links TRBV7-2 to TRBJ2-7; no clear D. CDR1 and CDR2 (germline): SGHTA, FQGNSA. V lost 4 bases and J lost 0, with 7 bases in between. The CDR3 spans 13 residues. The CDR3 loop reads CASSSSLSYEQYF. The CDR3 DNA follows: TGTGCCAGCAGCTCTTCTCTCTCCTACGAGCAGTACTTC.

The rearrangement links TRBV2 to TRBJ1-6, with a tentative D call TRBD1 (5 bases). V lost 6 bases and J 9 bases, leaving 18 bases between the germline ends. The CDR3 consists of 15 residues. Germline CDR1 is SNHLY and CDR2 is FYNNEI. CDR3 DNA sequence: TGTGCCAGCAGACGGACACTCCAATTGAGTTCACCCCTCCACTTT. As protein: CASRRTLQLSSPLHF.

The chain employs TRBV18 and TRBJ2-1; D unresolved. Germline CDR1 KGHSH, CDR2 LQKENI. Trimming took off 2 bases at V and 9 bases at J, with 11 bases between the two ends. CDR3 length equals 13 residues. The CDR3 loop reads CASSPSNSIEQFF. The CDR3, as DNA: TGTGCCAGCTCACCAAGTAACAGCATTGAGCAGTTCTTC.

The chain links TRBV30 to TRBJ2-7; 9 positions agree with TRBD1. The germline V gene encodes CDR1 GTSNPN and CDR2 SVGIG (reference sequence). This CDR3 has 14 amino acids. The V segment lost 3 bases and the J segment 3 bases; nucleotides outside the gene matches: 6. The CDR3 sequence is CAWSKTGGLYEQYF. The CDR3 bases are TGTGCCTGGAGCAAGACAGGGGGTCTCTACGAGCAGTACTTC.

This chain joins TRBV2 and TRBJ2-7; TRBD1 matches at 9 bases. V gave up 6 bases and J gave up 3 bases; unmatched junction bases: 9. In germline, CDR1 is SNHLY, CDR2 FYNNEI. The CDR3 is 15 residues long. The CDR3, as DNA: TGTGCCAGCAGCGCCAGGGGACAGGGAGTCTACGAGCAGTACTTC. Protein: CASSARGQGVYEQYF.

On this clone: At one end, the junction sequence differs from germline, possibly due to a read error. The chain recombines TRBV5-1 with TRBJ2-7; D gene unclear. Germline V gene sequence: CDR1 SGHRS, CDR2 YFSETQ. CDR3 length: 13 residues. In DNA, the CDR3 is TGCGCCAGCAGCTTGTATCGCTCCTACGGGCAGTACTTC. This sequence encodes CASSLYRSYGQYF.

Details on this clone: This same CDR3 is encoded by further DNA sequences in the sample. V usage is TRBV4-3 and J usage is TRBJ1-2, with 10 positions matching TRBD1. The germline V gene encodes CDR1 LGHNA and CDR2 YSLEER. V lost 3 bases and J lost 5; bases outside the gene matches: 3. CDR3 length equals 14 residues. The CDR3 coding sequence is TGCGCCAGCAGCCAGACAGGGGGCGCTTATGGCTACACCTTC. Translation: CASSQTGGAYGYTF.

The chain has TRBV28 and TRBJ1-5; D remains unclear. CDR3 length equals 14 residues. Germline V gives CDR1 MDHEN, CDR2 SYDVKM. Trimming took off 3 bases at V and 10 bases at J, with 16 bases between the two ends. CDR3 protein: CASSFASAGNPQHF. For the CDR3, the DNA is TGTGCCAGCAGTTTCGCTTCAGCGGGGAACCCCCAGCATTTT.

The chain combines TRBV2 with TRBJ2-2; tentatively, D is TRBD1 (5 bases). V gave up 6 bases and J gave up 4 bases, with 21 bases separating them. The CDR3 is 17 residues long. Germline V gene sequence: CDR1 SNHLY, CDR2 FYNNEI. This CDR3 is CASRGRLNSGITGELFF. The CDR3 DNA reads TGTGCCAGCAGGGGGCGTTTGAATTCGGGTATCACCGGGGAGCTGTTTTTT.

The chain uses TRBV15 and TRBJ2-7; 8 bases match TRBD1. The CDR3 loop spans 16 amino acids. Unmatched junction bases numbered 14, after V lost 5 bases and J lost 5 bases. Germline V lookup: CDR1 LNHNV, CDR2 YYDKDF (reference sequence). The CDR3 DNA is TGTGCCACCAGCGTGACAGGGGCGACGGGGAGGAACGAGCAGTACTTC. It codes for CATSVTGATGRNEQYF.

The chain uses TRBV6-5 and TRBJ2-7, with 9 bases lining up with TRBD2. V was clipped by 5 bases and J by 2 bases; unmatched bases: 7. This CDR3 has 15 amino acids. Looked up from germline, CDR1 is MNHEY and CDR2 is SVGAGI. The DNA for the CDR3 is TGTGCCAGCAGTCGCGGGGGGGGACAGACCTACGAGCAGTACTTC. Translation: CASSRGGGQTYEQYF.

The rearrangement links TRBV28 to TRBJ1-5; 9 positions match TRBD1. The V gene's germline CDR1 is MDHEN and CDR2 SYDVKM. The length of the CDR3 is 17 residues. The junction had 10 bases not matched to a gene; V was cut back by 3 bases and J by 4 bases. CDR3 DNA sequence: TGTGCCAGCAGTTTGCGGGCCGGGACAGGGCGGAATCAGCCCCAGCATTTT. Residues: CASSLRAGTGRNQPQHF.

A remark on this clone: Other DNA sequences in the same sample also yield this CDR3. This chain uses TRBV5-1 with TRBJ1-6, with D possibly TRBD1 on 6 matching bases. This CDR3 is built from 15 residues. V gave up 0 bases and J gave up 4 bases, with 8 bases separating them. Germline CDR1 SGHRS, CDR2 YFSETQ. The CDR3 DNA follows: TGCGCCAGCAGCTTGGAGGGACAATATAATTCACCCCTCCACTTT. Translation gives CASSLEGQYNSPLHF.

V and J are TRBV5-4 and TRBJ2-7; D perhaps matches TRBD1 (5 bases). The ends were cut back, 2 bases at V and 4 bases at J, with 13 bases in the middle. The germline CDR1 and CDR2 sequences are SGHNT and YYREEE (reference sequence). The CDR3 has 14 residues. The CDR3 sequence: CASSFAGNIYEQYF. DNA for the CDR3: TGTGCCAGCAGCTTTGCAGGGAACATTTACGAGCAGTACTTC.

This rearrangement joins TRBV20-1 to TRBJ1-1, with D perhaps matching TRBD1 (6 bases). CDR1 and CDR2 (germline): DFQATT, SNEGSKA (reference sequence). There are 10 residues in the CDR3. V was clipped by 0 bases and J by 14 bases, with 10 bases between them. In nucleotides, the CDR3 is TGCAGTGCTAGAGAGTGGGGGCGGTTCTTT. It is translated as CSAREWGRFF.